A selection of T cell receptor beta chains follows, all from one sample in a study of chemoradiotherapy in HPV16-positive cancers. The method was immunoSEQ multiplex PCR; TCRdb's version includes in-frame clones alone and lacks a portion of them. The sample lists about 32,000 clones; 88% were seen once. The sample was blood, taken from a patient who underwent chemoradiotherapy. Receptors originate from a human donor with HPV-associated anogenital cancer. Each CDR3 is given with its conserved first and last residue. Each record gives: J gene, clone size, V gene, D gene, CDR3 protein, CDR3 DNA. The D gene is left open where the match is weak. Expanded clones get a size class; other rows say once, few or many, or leave the size out.

j_call: TRBJ1-2; clone_size: .; v_call: TRBV5-8; d_call: .; cdr3_aa: CASSERVGSFYGYTF; cdr3_nt: TGTGCCAGCAGCGAGAGAGTGGGTTCCTTCTATGGCTACACCTTC
j_call: TRBJ2-1; clone_size: .; v_call: TRBV19; d_call: .; cdr3_aa: CASNRDGYNEQFF; cdr3_nt: TGTGCCAGTAACCGGGACGGATACAATGAGCAGTTCTTC
j_call: TRBJ2-2; clone_size: once; v_call: TRBV19; d_call: TRBD1; cdr3_aa: CASSIQGASTGELFF; cdr3_nt: TGTGCCAGTAGTATACAGGGGGCGAGCACCGGGGAGCTGTTTTTT
j_call: TRBJ2-7; clone_size: .; v_call: TRBV7-2; d_call: .; cdr3_aa: CASSLGGTLSSYEQYF; cdr3_nt: TGTGCCAGCAGCTTGGGGGGGACACTCAGCTCCTACGAGCAGTACTTC
j_call: TRBJ1-1; clone_size: .; v_call: TRBV7-9; d_call: .; cdr3_aa: CASSPSGGQNTEAFF; cdr3_nt: TGTGCCAGCAGCCCGAGTGGGGGACAGAACACTGAAGCTTTCTTT
j_call: TRBJ1-2; clone_size: .; v_call: TRBV9; d_call: .; cdr3_aa: CASSLSTAYGYTF; cdr3_nt: TGTGCCAGCAGCCTTTCGACAGCCTATGGCTACACCTTC
j_call: TRBJ2-7; clone_size: .; v_call: TRBV6-5; d_call: .; cdr3_aa: CASSLAPAGAYEQYF; cdr3_nt: TGTGCCAGCAGTTTAGCCCCCGCAGGGGCCTACGAGCAGTACTTC
j_call: TRBJ1-5; clone_size: .; v_call: TRBV30; d_call: .; cdr3_aa: CAWSVRVLNQPQHF; cdr3_nt: TGTGCCTGGAGTGTACGGGTCCTAAATCAGCCCCAGCATTTT
j_call: TRBJ1-5; clone_size: .; v_call: TRBV5-1; d_call: .; cdr3_aa: CASSLNGASNQPQHF; cdr3_nt: TGCGCCAGCAGCTTGAACGGGGCGAGCAATCAGCCCCAGCATTTT
j_call: TRBJ1-1; clone_size: .; v_call: TRBV5-8; d_call: .; cdr3_aa: CASSFWGLGQWNTEAFF; cdr3_nt: TGTGCCAGCAGCTTCTGGGGGCTGGGGCAGTGGAACACTGAAGCTTTCTTT
j_call: TRBJ2-3; clone_size: once; v_call: TRBV7-9; d_call: TRBD1; cdr3_aa: CASSLPGTGGSNTQYF; cdr3_nt: TGTGCCAGCAGCCTACCTGGGACAGGGGGCTCGAATACGCAGTATTTT
j_call: TRBJ1-6; clone_size: .; v_call: TRBV30; d_call: TRBD1; cdr3_aa: CAWSKGAPALHF; cdr3_nt: TGTGCCTGGAGTAAGGGGGCCCCCGCCCTCCACTTT
j_call: TRBJ1-4; clone_size: .; v_call: TRBV4-1; d_call: .; cdr3_aa: CASRLNPSTNEKLFF; cdr3_nt: TGCGCCAGCAGACTGAACCCATCAACTAATGAAAAACTGTTTTTT
j_call: TRBJ1-1; clone_size: .; v_call: TRBV28; d_call: TRBD1; cdr3_aa: CASSFWDRAMNTEAFF; cdr3_nt: TGTGCCAGCAGTTTCTGGGACAGGGCCATGAACACTGAAGCTTTCTTT
j_call: TRBJ1-5; clone_size: .; v_call: TRBV4-2; d_call: .; cdr3_aa: CASSQDSEQPQHF; cdr3_nt: TGTGCCAGCAGCCAAGATTCGGAGCAGCCCCAGCATTTT
j_call: TRBJ1-5; clone_size: .; v_call: TRBV25-1; d_call: TRBD1; cdr3_aa: CASSSTGGGNQPQHF; cdr3_nt: TGTGCCAGCAGTTCGACAGGGGGAGGCAATCAGCCCCAGCATTTT
j_call: TRBJ2-2; clone_size: once; v_call: TRBV7-2; d_call: .; cdr3_aa: CASSPAGTGELFF; cdr3_nt: TGTGCCAGCAGCCCGGCGGGAACCGGGGAGCTGTTTTTT
j_call: TRBJ2-2; clone_size: .; v_call: TRBV14; d_call: TRBD2; cdr3_aa: CASSRLAGESTGELFF; cdr3_nt: TGTGCCAGCAGCCGCCTAGCGGGAGAGAGTACCGGGGAGCTGTTTTTT
j_call: TRBJ2-1; clone_size: .; v_call: TRBV19; d_call: .; cdr3_aa: CASSIGGGSYNEQFF; cdr3_nt: TGTGCCAGTAGTATAGGCGGAGGCTCCTACAATGAGCAGTTCTTC
j_call: TRBJ2-7; clone_size: .; v_call: TRBV11-2; d_call: .; cdr3_aa: CASSLDRAYLGEQYF; cdr3_nt: TGTGCCAGCAGCTTAGACAGGGCTTATTTGGGGGAGCAGTACTTC
j_call: TRBJ2-7; clone_size: .; v_call: TRBV28; d_call: .; cdr3_aa: CASSETTYEQYF; cdr3_nt: TGTGCCAGCAGCGAGACCACCTACGAGCAGTACTTC
j_call: TRBJ1-6; clone_size: few; v_call: TRBV27; d_call: .; cdr3_aa: CASSEREGRSPLHF; cdr3_nt: TGTGCCAGCAGTGAACGGGAGGGACGTTCACCCCTCCACTTT
j_call: TRBJ1-4; clone_size: .; v_call: TRBV2; d_call: .; cdr3_aa: CASGGTEKLFF; cdr3_nt: TGTGCCAGCGGCGGGACAGAAAAACTGTTTTTT
j_call: TRBJ1-2; clone_size: .; v_call: TRBV15; d_call: TRBD1; cdr3_aa: CATSIATGGANYGYTF; cdr3_nt: TGTGCCACCAGCATTGCGACAGGGGGCGCGAACTATGGCTACACCTTC